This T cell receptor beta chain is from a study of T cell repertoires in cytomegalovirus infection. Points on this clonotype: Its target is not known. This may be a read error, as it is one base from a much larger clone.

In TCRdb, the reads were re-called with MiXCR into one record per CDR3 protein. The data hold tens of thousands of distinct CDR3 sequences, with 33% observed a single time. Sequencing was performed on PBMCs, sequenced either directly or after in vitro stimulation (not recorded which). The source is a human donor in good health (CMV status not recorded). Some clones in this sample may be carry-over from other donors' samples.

The CDR3 DNA is TGTGCCAGCAGCTCCACCGGGACTAGCGGGGGGTACGAGCAGTACTTC. The encoded protein is CASSSTGTSGGYEQYF. This chain uses TRBV7-2 with TRBJ2-7; 15 bases agree with TRBD2. The CDR3 runs to 16 residues. Trimming cost V 4 bases and J 4 bases; bases outside gene matches: 5. Germline CDR1 is SGHTA and CDR2 is FQGNSA.